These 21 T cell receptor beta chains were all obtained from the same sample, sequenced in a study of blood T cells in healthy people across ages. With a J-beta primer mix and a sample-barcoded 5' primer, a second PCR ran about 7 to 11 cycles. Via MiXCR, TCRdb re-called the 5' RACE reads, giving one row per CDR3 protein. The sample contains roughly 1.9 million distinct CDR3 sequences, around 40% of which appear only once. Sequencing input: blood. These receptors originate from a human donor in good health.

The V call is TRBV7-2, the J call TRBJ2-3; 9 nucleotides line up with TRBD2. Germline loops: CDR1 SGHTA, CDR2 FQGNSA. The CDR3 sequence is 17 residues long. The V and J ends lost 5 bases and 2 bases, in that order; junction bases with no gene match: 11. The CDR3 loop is CASSVSGGAGTTDTQYF. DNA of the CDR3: TGTGCCAGCAGCGTTAGCGGGGGAGCGGGGACCACAGATACGCAGTATTTT.

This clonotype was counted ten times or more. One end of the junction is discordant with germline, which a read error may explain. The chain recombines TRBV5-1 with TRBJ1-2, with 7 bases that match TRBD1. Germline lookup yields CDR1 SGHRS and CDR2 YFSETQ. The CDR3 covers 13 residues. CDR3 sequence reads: CASSLGGAYGYTF. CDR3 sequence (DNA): TGTGCCAGCAGCTTAGGGGGCGCCTATGGCTACACCTTC. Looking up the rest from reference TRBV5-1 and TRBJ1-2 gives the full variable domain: KAGVTQTPRYLIKTRGQQVTLSCSPISGHRSVSWYQQTPGQGLQFLFEYFSETQRNKGNFPGRFSGRQFSNSRSEMNVSTLELGDSALYLCASSLGGAYGYTFGSGTRLTVV.

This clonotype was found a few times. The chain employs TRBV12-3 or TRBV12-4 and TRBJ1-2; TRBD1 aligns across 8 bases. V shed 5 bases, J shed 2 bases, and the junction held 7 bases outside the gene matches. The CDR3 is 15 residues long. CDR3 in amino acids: CASSVNRGRNYGYTF. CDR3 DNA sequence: TGTGCCAGCAGTGTAAACAGGGGGAGGAACTATGGCTACACCTTC.

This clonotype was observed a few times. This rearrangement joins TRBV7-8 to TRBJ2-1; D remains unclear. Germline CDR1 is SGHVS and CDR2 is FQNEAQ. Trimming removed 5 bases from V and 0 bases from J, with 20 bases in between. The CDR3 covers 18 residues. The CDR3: CASSPLSVHLASYNEQFF. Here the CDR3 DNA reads TGTGCCAGCAGCCCGCTCTCAGTTCACTTGGCCTCCTACAATGAGCAGTTCTTC.

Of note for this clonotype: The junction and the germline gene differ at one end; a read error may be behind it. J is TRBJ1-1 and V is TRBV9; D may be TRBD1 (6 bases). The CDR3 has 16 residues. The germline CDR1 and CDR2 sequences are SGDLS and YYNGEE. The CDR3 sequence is CAGSVRGDRGTTEAFF. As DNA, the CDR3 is TGTGCCGGCAGCGTAAGGGGGGATCGGGGGACGACTGAAGCTTTCTTT.

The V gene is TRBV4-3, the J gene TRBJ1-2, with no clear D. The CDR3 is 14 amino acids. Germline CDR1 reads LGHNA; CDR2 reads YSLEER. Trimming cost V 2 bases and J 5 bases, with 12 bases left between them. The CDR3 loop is CASSQNREMYGYTF. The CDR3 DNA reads TGCGCCAGCAGCCAAAACCGGGAGATGTATGGCTACACCTTC.

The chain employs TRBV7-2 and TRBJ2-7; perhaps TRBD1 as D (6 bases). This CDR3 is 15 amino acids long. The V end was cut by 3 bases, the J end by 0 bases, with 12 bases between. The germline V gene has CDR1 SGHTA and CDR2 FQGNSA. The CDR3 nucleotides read TGTGCCAGCAGCTTTGGGGGCAGGAGCTCCTACGAGCAGTACTTC. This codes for CASSFGGRSSYEQYF.

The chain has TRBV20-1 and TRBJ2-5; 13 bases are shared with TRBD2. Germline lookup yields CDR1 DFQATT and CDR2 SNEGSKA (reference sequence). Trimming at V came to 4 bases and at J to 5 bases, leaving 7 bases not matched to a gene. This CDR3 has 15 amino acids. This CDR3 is CSATGLAGVGETQYF. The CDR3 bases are TGCAGTGCTACCGGACTAGCGGGGGTTGGGGAGACCCAGTACTTC.

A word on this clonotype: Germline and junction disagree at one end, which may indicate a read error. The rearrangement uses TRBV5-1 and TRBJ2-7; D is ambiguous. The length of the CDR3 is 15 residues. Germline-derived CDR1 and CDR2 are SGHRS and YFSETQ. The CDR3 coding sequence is TGCGCCAGCGGCTTGACTTCACGTATTACCTACGAGCAGTACTTC. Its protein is CASGLTSRITYEQYF.

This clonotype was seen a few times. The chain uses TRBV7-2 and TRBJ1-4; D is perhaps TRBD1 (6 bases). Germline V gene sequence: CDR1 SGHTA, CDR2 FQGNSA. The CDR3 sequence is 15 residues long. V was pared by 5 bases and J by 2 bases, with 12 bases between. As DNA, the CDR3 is TGTGCCAGCAGCGGGTGGGGGGGCACTAATGAAAAACTGTTTTTT. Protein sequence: CASSGWGGTNEKLFF. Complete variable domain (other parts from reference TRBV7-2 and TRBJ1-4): GAGVSQSPSNKVTEKGKDVELRCDPISGHTALYWYRQSLGQGLEFLIYFQGNSAPDKSGLPSDRFSAERTGGSVSTLTIQRTQQEDSAVYLCASSGWGGTNEKLFFGSGTQLSVL.

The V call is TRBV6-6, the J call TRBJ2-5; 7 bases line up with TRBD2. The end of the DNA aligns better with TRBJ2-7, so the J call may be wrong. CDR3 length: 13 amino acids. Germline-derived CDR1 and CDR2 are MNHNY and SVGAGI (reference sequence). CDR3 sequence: CASSREGPYEQYF. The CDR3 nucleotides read TGTGCCAGCAGTAGGGAGGGGCCCTACGAGCAGTACTTC.

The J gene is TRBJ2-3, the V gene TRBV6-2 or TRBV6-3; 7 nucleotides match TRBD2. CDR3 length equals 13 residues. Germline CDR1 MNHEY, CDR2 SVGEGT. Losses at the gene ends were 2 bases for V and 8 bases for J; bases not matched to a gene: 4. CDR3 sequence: CASSYAGLPTQYF. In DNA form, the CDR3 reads TGTGCCAGCAGTTACGCGGGACTACCTACGCAGTATTTT.

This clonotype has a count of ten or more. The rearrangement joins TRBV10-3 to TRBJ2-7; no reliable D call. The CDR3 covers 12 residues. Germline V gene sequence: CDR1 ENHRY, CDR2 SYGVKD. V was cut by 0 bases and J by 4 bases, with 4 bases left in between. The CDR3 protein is CAISESAYEQYF. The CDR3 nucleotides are TGTGCCATCAGTGAGTCTGCGTACGAGCAGTACTTC.

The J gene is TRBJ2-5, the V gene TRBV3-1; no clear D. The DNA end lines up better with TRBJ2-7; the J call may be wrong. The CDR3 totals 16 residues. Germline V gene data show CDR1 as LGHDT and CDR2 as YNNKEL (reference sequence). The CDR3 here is CASSQDLSQNSYEQYF. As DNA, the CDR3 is TGTGCCAGCAGCCAAGATTTAAGCCAGAATAGTTACGAGCAGTACTTC.

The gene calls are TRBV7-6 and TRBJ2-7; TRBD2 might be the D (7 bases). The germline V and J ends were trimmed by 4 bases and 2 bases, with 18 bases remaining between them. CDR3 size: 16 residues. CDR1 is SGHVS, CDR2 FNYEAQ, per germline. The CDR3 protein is CASSSIRGAQTYEQYF. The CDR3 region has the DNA TGTGCCAGCAGCTCCATCCGGGGGGCTCAGACCTACGAGCAGTACTTC.

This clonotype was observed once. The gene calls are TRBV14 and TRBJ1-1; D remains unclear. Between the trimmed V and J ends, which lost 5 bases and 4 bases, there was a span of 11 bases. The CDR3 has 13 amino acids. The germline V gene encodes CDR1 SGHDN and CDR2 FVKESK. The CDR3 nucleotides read TGTGCCAGCAGCTTTCAATGGGGCACTGAAGCTTTCTTT. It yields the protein CASSFQWGTEAFF.

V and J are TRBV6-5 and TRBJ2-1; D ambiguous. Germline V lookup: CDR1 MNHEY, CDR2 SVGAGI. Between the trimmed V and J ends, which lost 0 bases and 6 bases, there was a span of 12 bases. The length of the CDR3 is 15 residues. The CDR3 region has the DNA TGTGCCAGCAGTTACTCGATTCCTGGATTCAATGAGCAGTTCTTC. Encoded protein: CASSYSIPGFNEQFF.

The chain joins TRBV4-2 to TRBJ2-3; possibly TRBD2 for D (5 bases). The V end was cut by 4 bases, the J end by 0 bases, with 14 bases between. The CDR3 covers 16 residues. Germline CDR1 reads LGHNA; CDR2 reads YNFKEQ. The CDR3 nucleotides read TGTGCCAGCAGCCGAGAGGTTAGGACTAGCACAGATACGCAGTATTTT. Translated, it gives CASSREVRTSTDTQYF.

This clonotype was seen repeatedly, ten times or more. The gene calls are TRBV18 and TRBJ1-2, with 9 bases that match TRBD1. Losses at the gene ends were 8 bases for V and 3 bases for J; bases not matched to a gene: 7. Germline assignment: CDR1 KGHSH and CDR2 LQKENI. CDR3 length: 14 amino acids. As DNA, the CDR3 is TGTGCCAGCAGCCCACGGGACAGGGACTATGGCTACACCTTC. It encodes CASSPRDRDYGYTF.

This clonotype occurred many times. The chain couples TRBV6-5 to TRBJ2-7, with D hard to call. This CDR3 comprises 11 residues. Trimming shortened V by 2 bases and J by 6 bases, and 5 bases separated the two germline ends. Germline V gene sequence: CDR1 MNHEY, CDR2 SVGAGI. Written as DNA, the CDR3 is TGTGCCAGCAGTTACGGGGTCGAGCAGTACTTC. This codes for CASSYGVEQYF.

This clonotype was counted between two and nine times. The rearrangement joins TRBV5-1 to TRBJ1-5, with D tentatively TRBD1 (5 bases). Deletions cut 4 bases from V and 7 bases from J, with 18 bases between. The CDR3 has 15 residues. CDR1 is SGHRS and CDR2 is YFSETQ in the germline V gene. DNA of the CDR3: TGCGCCAGCAGCCCCGGGGGGAGGTCAGGGCAGCCCCAGCATTTT. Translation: CASSPGGRSGQPQHF. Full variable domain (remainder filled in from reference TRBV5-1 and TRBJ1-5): KAGVTQTPRYLIKTRGQQVTLSCSPISGHRSVSWYQQTPGQGLQFLFEYFSETQRNKGNFPGRFSGRQFSNSRSEMNVSTLELGDSALYLCASSPGGRSGQPQHFGDGTRLSIL.